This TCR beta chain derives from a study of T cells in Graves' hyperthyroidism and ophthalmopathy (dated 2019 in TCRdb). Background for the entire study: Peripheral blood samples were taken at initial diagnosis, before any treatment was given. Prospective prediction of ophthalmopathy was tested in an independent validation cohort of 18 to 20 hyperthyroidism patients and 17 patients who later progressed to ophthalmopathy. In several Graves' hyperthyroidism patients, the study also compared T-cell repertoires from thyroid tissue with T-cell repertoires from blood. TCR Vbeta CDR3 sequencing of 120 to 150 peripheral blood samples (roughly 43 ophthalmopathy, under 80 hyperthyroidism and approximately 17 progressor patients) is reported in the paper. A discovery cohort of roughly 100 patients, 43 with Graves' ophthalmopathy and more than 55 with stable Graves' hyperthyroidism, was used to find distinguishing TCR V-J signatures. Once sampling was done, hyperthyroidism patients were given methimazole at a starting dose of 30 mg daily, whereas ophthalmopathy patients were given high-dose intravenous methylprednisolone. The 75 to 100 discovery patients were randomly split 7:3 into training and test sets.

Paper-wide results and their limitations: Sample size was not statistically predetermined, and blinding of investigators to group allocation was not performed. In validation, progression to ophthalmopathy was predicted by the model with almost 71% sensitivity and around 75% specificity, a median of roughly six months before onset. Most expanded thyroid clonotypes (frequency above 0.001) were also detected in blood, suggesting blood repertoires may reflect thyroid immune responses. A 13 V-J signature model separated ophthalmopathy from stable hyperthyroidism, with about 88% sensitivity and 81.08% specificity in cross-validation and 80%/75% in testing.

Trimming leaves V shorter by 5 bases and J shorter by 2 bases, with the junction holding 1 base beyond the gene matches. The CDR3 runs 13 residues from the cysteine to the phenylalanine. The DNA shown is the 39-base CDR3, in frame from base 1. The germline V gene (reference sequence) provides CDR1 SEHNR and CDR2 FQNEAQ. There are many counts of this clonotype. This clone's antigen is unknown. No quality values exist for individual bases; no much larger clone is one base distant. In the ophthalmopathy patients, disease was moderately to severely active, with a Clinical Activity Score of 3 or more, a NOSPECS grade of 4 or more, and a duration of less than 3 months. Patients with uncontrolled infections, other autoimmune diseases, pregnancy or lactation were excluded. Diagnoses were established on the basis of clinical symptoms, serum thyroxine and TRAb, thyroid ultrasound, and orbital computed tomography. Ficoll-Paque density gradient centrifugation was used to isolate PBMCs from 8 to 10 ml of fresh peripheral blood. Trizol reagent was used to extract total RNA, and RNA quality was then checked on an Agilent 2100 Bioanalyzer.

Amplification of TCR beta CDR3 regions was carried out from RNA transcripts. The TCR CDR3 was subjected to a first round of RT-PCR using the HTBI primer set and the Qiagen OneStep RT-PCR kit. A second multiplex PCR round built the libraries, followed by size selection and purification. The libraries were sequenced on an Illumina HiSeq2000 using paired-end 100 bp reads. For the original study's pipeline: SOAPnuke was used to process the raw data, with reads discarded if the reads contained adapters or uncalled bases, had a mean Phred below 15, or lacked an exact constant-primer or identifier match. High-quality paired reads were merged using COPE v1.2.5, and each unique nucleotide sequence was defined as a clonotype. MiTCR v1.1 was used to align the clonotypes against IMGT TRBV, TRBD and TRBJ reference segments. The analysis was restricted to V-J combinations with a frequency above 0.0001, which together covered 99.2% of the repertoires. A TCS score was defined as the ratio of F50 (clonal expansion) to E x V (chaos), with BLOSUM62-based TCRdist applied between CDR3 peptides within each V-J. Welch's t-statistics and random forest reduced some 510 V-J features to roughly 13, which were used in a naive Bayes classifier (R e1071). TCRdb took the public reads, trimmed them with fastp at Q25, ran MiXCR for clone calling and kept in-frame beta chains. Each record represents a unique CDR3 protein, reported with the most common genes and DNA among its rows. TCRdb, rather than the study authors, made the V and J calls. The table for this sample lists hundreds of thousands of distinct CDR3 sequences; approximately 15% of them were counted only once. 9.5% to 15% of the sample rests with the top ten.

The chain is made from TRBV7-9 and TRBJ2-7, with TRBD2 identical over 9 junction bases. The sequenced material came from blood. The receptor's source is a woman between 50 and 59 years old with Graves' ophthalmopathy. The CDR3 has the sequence CASSPSGAYEQYF. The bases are TGTGCCAGCAGCCCTAGCGGGGCCTACGAGCAGTACTTC. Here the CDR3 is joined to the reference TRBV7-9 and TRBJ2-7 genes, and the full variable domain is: DTGVSQNPRHKITKRGQNVTFRCDPISEHNRLYWYRQTLGQGPEFLTYFQNEAQLEKSRLLSDRFSAERPKGSFSTLEIQRTEQGDSAMYLCASSPSGAYEQYFGPGTRLTVT.